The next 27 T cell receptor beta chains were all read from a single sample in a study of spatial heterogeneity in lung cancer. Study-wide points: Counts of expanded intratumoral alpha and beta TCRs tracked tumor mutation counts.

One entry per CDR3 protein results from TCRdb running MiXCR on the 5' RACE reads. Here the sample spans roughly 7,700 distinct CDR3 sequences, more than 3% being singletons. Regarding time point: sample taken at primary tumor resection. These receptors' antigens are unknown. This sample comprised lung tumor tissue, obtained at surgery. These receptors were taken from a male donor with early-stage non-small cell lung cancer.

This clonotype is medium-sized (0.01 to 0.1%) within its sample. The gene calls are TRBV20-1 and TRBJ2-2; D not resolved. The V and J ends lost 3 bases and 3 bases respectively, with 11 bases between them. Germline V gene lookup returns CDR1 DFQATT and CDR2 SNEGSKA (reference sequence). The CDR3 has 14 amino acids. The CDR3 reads CSASPPTDTGELFF. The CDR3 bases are TGCAGTGCTAGTCCCCCTACGGACACCGGGGAGCTGTTTTTT.

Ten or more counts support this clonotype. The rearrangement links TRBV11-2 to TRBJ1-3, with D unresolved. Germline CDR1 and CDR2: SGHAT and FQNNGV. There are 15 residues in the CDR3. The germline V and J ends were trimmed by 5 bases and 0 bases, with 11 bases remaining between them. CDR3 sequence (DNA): TGTGCCAGCAGCCTGGGTGCGGTCTCTGGAAACACCATATATTTT. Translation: CASSLGAVSGNTIYF.

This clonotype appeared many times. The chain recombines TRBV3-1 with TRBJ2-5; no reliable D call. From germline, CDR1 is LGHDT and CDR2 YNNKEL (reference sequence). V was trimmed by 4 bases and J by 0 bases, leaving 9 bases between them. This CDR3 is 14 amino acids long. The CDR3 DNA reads TGTGCCAGCAGCCCCAGTGTGAACCAAGAGACCCAGTACTTC. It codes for CASSPSVNQETQYF.

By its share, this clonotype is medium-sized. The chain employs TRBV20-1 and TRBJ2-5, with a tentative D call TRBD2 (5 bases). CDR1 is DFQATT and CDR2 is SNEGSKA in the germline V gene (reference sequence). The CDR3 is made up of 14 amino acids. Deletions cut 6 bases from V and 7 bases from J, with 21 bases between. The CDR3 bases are TGCAGTGCCAACGGGGTTCTGGGCTTCGGGACCCAGTACTTC. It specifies CSANGVLGFGTQYF.

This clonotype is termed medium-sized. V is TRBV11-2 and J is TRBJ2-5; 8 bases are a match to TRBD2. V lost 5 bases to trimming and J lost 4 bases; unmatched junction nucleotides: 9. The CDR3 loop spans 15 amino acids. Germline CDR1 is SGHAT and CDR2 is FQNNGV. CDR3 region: CASSPGIAGTETQYF. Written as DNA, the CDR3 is TGTGCCAGCAGCCCCGGGATAGCGGGGACAGAGACCCAGTACTTC.

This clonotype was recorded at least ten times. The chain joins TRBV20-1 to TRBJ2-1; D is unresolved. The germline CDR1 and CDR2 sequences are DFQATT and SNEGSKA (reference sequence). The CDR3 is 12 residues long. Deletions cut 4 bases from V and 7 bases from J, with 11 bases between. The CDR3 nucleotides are TGCAGTGCTACGGCCAGATTGAATGAGCAGTTCTTC. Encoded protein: CSATARLNEQFF.

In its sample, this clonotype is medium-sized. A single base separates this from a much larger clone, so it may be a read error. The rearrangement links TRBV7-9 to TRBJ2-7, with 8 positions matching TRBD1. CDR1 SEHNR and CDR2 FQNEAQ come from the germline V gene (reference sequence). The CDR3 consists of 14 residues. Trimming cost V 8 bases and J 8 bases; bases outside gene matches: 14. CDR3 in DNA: TGTGCCAGCGGTCCCCCCTCACAGGGGGGTCAGCAGTACTTC. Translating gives CASGPPSQGGQQYF.

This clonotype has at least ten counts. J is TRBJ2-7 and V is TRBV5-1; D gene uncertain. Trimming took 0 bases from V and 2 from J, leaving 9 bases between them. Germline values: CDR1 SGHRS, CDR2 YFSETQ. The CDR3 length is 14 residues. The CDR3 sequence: CASSLESGAYEQYF. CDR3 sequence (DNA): TGCGCCAGCAGCTTGGAATCAGGAGCCTACGAGCAGTACTTC.

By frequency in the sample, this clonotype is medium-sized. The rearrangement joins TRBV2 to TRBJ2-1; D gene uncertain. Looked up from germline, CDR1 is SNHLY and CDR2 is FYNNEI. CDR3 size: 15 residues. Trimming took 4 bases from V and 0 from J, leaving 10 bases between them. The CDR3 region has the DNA TGTGCCAGCAGTGGGCTTCTTAGCTCCTACAATGAGCAGTTCTTC. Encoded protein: CASSGLLSSYNEQFF. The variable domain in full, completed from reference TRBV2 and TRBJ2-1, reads EPEVTQTPSHQVTQMGQEVILRCVPISNHLYFYWYRQILGQKVEFLVSFYNNEISEKSEIFDDQFSVERPDGSNFTLKIRSTKLEDSAMYFCASSGLLSSYNEQFFGPGTRLTVL.

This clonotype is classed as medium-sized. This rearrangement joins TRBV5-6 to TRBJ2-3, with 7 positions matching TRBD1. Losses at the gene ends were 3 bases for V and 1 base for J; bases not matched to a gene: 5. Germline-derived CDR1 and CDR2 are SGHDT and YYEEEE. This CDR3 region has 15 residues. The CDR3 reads CASSWGTGGTDTQYF. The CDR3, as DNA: TGTGCCAGCAGCTGGGGTACAGGGGGCACAGATACGCAGTATTTT. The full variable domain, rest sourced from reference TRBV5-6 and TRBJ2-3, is DAGVTQSPTHLIKTRGQQVTLRCSPKSGHDTVSWYQQALGQGPQFIFQYYEEEERQRGNFPDRFSGHQFPNYSSELNVNALLLGDSALYLCASSWGTGGTDTQYFGPGTRLTVL.

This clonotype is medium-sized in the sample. The CDR3 loop reads CASRVGQLNTGELFF. The CDR3 DNA follows: TGTGCCAGCAGGGTCGGACAGCTGAACACCGGGGAGCTGTTTTTT. The chain links TRBV25-1 to TRBJ2-2; D might be TRBD1 (6 bases). V shed 6 bases and J shed 1 base, with 12 bases lying between them. This CDR3 contains 15 residues. Germline V gives CDR1 MGHDK, CDR2 SYGVNS.

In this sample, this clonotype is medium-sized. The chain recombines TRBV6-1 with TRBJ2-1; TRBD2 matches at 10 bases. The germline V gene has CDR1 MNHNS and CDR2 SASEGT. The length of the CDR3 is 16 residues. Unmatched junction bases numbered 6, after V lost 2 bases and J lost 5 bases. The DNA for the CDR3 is TGTGCCAGCAGTGAACCCCGGGGACTAGCGCACAATGAGCAGTTCTTC. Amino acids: CASSEPRGLAHNEQFF.

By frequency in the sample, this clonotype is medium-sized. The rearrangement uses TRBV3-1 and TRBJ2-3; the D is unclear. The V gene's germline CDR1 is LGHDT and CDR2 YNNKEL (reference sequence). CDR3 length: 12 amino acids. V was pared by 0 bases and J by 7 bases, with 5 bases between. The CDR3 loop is CASSQEGYTQYF. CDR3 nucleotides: TGTGCCAGCAGCCAAGAAGGTTATACGCAGTATTTT.

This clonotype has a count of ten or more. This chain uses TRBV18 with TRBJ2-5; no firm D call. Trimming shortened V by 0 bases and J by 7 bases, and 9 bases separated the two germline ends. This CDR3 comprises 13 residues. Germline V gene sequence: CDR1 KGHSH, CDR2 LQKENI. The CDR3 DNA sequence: TGTGCCAGCTCACCACCCGGCGTCGGGACCCAGTACTTC. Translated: CASSPPGVGTQYF.

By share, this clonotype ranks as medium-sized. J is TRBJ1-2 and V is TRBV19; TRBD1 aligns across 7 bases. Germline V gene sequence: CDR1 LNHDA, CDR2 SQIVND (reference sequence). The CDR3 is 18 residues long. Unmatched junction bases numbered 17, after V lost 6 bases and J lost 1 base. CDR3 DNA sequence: TGTGCCAGTAGACAGACCGGACCCCCGGGACAGAGTAACTATGGCTACACCTTC. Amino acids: CASRQTGPPGQSNYGYTF.

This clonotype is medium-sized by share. The CDR3 region has the DNA TGTGCCAGCAGCTTTACAGGGGGTACCTACGAGCAGTACTTC. As protein: CASSFTGGTYEQYF. The chain is built from TRBV7-2 and TRBJ2-7, with 8 bases fitting TRBD1. Germline V gene data show CDR1 as SGHTA and CDR2 as FQGNSA. CDR3 length: 14 amino acids. V gave up 3 bases and J gave up 2 bases; unmatched junction bases: 3. The full variable domain, rest sourced from reference TRBV7-2 and TRBJ2-7, is GAGVSQSPSNKVTEKGKDVELRCDPISGHTALYWYRQSLGQGLEFLIYFQGNSAPDKSGLPSDRFSAERTGGSVSTLTIQRTQQEDSAVYLCASSFTGGTYEQYFGPGTRLTVT.

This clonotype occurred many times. The CDR3 region has the DNA TGTGCCAGCAGCTATTTTGCACGGAGCGCCTACCCGCGAAACACTGAAGCTTTCTTT. It translates to CASSYFARSAYPRNTEAFF. The V call is TRBV7-2, the J call TRBJ1-1; no clear D. CDR3 length equals 19 residues. CDR1 and CDR2 from the germline V gene are SGHTA and FQGNSA. Trimming removed 4 bases at V and 2 bases at J, with 26 bases between.

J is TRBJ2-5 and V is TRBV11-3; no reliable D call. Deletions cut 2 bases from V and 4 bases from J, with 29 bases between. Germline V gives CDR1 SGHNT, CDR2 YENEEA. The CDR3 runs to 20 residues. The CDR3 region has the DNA TGTGCCAGCAGCTTAAGGCCTCCCCCCTTGACACGGACCCTTTCAGAGACCCAGTACTTC. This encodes CASSLRPPPLTRTLSETQYF.

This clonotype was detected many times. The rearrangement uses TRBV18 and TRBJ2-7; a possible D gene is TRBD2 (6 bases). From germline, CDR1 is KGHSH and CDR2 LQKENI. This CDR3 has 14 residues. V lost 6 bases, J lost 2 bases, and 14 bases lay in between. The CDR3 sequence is CASSLGPGAYEQYF. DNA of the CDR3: TGTGCCAGCTCGCTCGGGCCGGGGGCCTACGAGCAGTACTTC.

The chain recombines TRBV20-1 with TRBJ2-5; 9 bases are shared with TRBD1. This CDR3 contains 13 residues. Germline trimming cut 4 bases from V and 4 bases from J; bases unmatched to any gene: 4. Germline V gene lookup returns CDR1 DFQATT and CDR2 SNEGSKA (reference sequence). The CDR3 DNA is TGCAGTGCTACTGGGGGACAGGGAGAGACCCAGTACTTC. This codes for CSATGGQGETQYF.

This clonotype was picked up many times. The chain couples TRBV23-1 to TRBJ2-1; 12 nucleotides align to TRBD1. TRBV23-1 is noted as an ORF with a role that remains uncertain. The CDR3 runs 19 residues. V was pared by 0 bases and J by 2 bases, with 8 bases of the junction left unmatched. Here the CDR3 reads CASSQSGRDRGQAYNEQFF. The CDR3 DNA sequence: TGCGCCAGCAGTCAATCAGGCCGGGACAGGGGGCAAGCCTACAATGAGCAGTTCTTC.

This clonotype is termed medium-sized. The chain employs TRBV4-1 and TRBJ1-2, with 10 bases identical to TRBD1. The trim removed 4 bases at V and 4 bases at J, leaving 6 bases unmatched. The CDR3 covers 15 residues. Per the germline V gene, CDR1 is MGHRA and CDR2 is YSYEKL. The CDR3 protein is CASSPWTGGSYGYTF. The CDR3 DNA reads TGCGCCAGCAGCCCCTGGACAGGGGGGAGCTATGGCTACACCTTC.

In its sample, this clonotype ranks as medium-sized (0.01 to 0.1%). The CDR3 DNA sequence: TGCAGCGTTGAAGATCCTTGGCAGGGGGCGGTCGGGGAGCTGTTTTTT. The encoded protein is CSVEDPWQGAVGELFF. The chain uses TRBV29-1 and TRBJ2-2; 8 bases match TRBD1. CDR1 and CDR2 from the germline V gene are SQVTM and ANQGSEA. The CDR3 totals 16 residues. Trimming removed 0 bases from V and 7 bases from J; junction bases left unmatched: 10.

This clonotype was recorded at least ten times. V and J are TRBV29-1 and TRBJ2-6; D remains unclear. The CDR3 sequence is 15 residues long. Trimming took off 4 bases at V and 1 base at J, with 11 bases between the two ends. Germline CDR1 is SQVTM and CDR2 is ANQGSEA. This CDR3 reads CSVGQARSGANVLTF. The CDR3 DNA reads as TGCAGCGTTGGGCAGGCTAGGTCTGGGGCCAACGTCCTGACTTTC. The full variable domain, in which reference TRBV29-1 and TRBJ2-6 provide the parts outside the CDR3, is SAVISQKPSRDICQRGTSLTIQCQVDSQVTMMFWYRQQPGQSLTLIATANQGSEATYESGFVIDKFPISRPNLTFSTLTVSNMSPEDSSIYLCSVGQARSGANVLTFGAGSRLTVL.

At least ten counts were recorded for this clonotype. The DNA for the CDR3 is TGTGCCAGCAGCCCCAAGGGTGGCAGGGAGAACACTGAAGCTTTCTTT. This translates into CASSPKGGRENTEAFF. The rearrangement links TRBV5-4 to TRBJ1-1; D perhaps matches TRBD1 (5 bases). This CDR3 spans 16 amino acids. Germline CDR1 reads SGHNT; CDR2 reads YYREEE (reference sequence). The V and J ends lost 4 bases and 1 base respectively, with 17 bases between them.

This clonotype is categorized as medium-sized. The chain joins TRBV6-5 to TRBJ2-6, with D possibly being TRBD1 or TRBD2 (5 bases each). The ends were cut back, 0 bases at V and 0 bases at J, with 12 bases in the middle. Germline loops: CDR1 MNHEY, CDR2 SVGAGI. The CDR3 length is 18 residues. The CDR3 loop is CASSYSAGSRSGANVLTF. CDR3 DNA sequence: TGTGCCAGCAGTTACTCAGCAGGGAGTCGCTCTGGGGCCAACGTCCTGACTTTC.

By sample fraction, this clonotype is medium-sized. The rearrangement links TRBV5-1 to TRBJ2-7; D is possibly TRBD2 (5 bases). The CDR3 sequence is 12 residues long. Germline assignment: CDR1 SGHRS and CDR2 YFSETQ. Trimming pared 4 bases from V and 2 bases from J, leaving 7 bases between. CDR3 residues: CASSIGTYEQYF. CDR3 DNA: TGCGCCAGCAGCATCGGGACCTACGAGCAGTACTTC.